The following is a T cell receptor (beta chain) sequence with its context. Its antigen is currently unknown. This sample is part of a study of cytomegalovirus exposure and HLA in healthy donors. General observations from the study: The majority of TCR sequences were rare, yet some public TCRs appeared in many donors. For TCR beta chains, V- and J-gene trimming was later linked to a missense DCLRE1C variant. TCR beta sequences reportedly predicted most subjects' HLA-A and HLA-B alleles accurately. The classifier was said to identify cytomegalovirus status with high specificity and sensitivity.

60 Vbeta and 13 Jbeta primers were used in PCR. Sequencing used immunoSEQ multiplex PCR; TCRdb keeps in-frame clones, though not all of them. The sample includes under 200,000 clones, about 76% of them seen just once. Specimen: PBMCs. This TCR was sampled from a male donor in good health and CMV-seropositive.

In nucleotides, the CDR3 is TGTGCCAGCAGCGATACAGGGTCCGGGGAGCTGTTTTTT. Its protein is CASSDTGSGELFF. The chain recombines TRBV7-8 with TRBJ2-2; TRBD1 is a possible D gene (6 bases). V lost 5 bases, J lost 6 bases, and 10 bases lay in between. CDR3 size: 13 residues. CDR1 and CDR2 (germline): SGHVS, FQNEAQ.